The text below deals with one T cell receptor (beta chain). Its target antigen remains unknown. No much larger clone exists at a distance of one base, and base qualities are not known. Collaborating institutions collected whole blood in K2EDTA tubes following their own protocols. For TCRbeta analysis, collaborator samples were shipped as frozen whole blood, as isolated PBMCs, or as DNA extracted from either sample type. This sample was taken from a study of blood T cell repertoires in COVID-19 (dated by TCRdb to the early 2020s). A note on the overall study: Collaborator samples came from the United States, Italy and Spain and covered acute and convalescent phases of COVID-19. Sample metadata almost always included a de-identified subject ID, COVID-19 status, age in years and sex. Where available, HLA class I and class II types were taken from metadata supplied by the sample provider and were not determined by assay-based typing. A freely available public database, intended as a resource for researchers studying the immune response to SARS-CoV-2, is where the repertoires were released. The material from the prospective study consisted of cDNA or gDNA derived from T cells, B-cell-depleted T cells, or PBMCs. The dataset comprised deeply sampled blood TCRbeta repertoires from subjects exposed to, actively infected with, or recovered from COVID-19. The samples were drawn from two sources: the first 160 participants of the ongoing ImmuneRACE study, and approximately 1,300 subjects contributed by 6 global collaborators.

The CDR3 covers 15 residues, taking in both the cysteine and the phenylalanine. Left in the record is the CDR3 DNA by itself, 45 bases read in frame from the first base. Via the germline V gene, CDR1 is SGHNT and CDR2 YENEEA. V is cut back by 5 bases and J by 6 bases, with 3 bases in the junction unmatched. Overall study outcomes, separate from this receptor: The quantity of clinical and demographic metadata differed by source and by participant and was supplied without curation.

TCRbeta CDR3 regions were amplified from genomic DNA using the immunoSEQ Assay, a bias-controlled multiplex PCR. As for how the authors treated the data: Within the assay, amplification of reference gene primers was used to estimate how many nucleated cells each sample contained. To quantify the absolute abundance of each unique TCRbeta CDR3 rearrangement, sequence reads were collapsed and filtered. For each sample, productive Simpson clonality was calculated as the square root of Simpson's diversity index over productive rearrangements. TCRdb took this table from immuneACCESS and kept in-frame rearrangements with V and J called. Such tables lack part of the clones; where checked against another copy, unresolved V genes explain under half of the gap, and the rest is unexplained. V, J and clone size reflect that table, while D and trimming were determined from the DNA. The sample table records some 110,000 clones; roughly 88% of these occur just once. Clones ranked in the top ten supply around 0.77% of the sample.

This receptor was identified in a woman in her sixties or seventies with acute or convalescent COVID-19. Sample: peripheral blood. The receptor chain draws on TRBV11-3 and TRBJ2-2, and 13 bases in between align with TRBD2. For the CDR3, the sequence is CASSRTSGSSGELFF. The bases read TGTGCCAGCAGCCGGACTAGCGGGAGTTCCGGGGAGCTGTTTTTT.